This T cell receptor beta chain was documented in a study of T cell repertoires in cytomegalovirus infection. TCRdb used MiXCR to reprocess the reads, holding one entry per CDR3 protein. Among around 440,000 distinct CDR3 sequences listed, roughly 10% were seen once. CDR3 length equals 12 residues. CDR1 and CDR2 (germline): SNHLY, FYNNEI. Between the trimmed V and J ends, which lost 7 bases and 4 bases, there was a span of 8 bases. This clonotype came up a few times. The genes are TRBV2 and TRBJ1-5; D is ambiguous. The TCR originated in a human donor in good health (CMV status not recorded). Some clones in this sample may be carry-over from other donors' samples. Sequenced input: PBMCs. CDR3: CASTRGNQPQHF. The CDR3 nucleotides are TGTGCCAGCACGCGCGGAAATCAGCCCCAGCATTTT.